Sequencing of this TCR beta chain was carried out in a study of T cell changes during pregnancy in multiple sclerosis. Data came from immunoSEQ multiplex PCR; TCRdb stores just in-frame clones and leaves some out. Of over 10,000 clones in the sample, about 88% were seen once. CDR1 MRHNA and CDR2 SNTAGT come from the germline V gene. The ends lost 5 bases at V and 4 bases at J; junction bases unmatched: 5. The CDR3 spans 15 residues. By frequency in the sample, this clone is medium-sized (0.01 to 0.1%). The TCR was taken from a female donor in good health, enrolled as a control in a pregnancy study. The sample in question was CD8+ T cells from peripheral blood mononuclear cells, obtained in the second trimester of pregnancy. This chain connects TRBV6-4 to TRBJ2-3, with TRBD2 identical over 11 bases. CDR3 region: CASSSTSGAADTQYF. The CDR3, as DNA: TGTGCCAGCAGTTCGACTAGCGGGGCTGCAGATACGCAGTATTTT.